This T cell receptor (beta chain) derives from a study of shared clonotypes between healthy human individuals. Turning to the study itself: Donor ages ranged 18 to 49 years: a couple of women, a few men.

On this clone: Its target is unknown.

Sequencing was at deep level. Generated by immunoSEQ multiplex PCR, the TCRdb table keeps only in-frame clones and is missing some. The sample contains roughly 2 million clones, 90% to 96% of which appear only once. Findings of the study overall: Larger estimated richness was generally recorded for naive subsets relative to memory subsets.

The TCR originated in a man between 18 and 29 years old in good health. Material for sequencing was naive CD4+ T cells sorted from blood. The subset denotes: CD45RA+ positively selected.

This CDR3 reads CASSQDRSGSWVSYNEQFF. The CDR3 DNA reads TGCGCCAGCAGCCAAGATCGGTCAGGGAGCTGGGTCTCCTACAATGAGCAGTTCTTC. V gene TRBV4-3 combines with J gene TRBJ2-1; D tentatively fits TRBD1 or TRBD2 (5 bases each). V was pared by 0 bases and J by 0 bases, with 18 bases between. Germline CDR1 is LGHNA and CDR2 is YSLEER. This CDR3 has 19 amino acids.